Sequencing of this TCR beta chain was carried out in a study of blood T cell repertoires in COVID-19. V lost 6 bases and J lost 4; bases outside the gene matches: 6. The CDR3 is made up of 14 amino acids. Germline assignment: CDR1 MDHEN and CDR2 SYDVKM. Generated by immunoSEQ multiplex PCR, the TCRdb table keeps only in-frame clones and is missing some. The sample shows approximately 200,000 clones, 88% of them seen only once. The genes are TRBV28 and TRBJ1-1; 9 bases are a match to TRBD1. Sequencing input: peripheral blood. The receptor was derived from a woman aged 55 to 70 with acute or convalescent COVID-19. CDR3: CASRGQGGGTEAFF. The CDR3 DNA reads TGTGCCAGCAGGGGACAGGGAGGTGGCACTGAAGCTTTCTTT.